This TCR beta chain appears in the sequencing data of a study of T cells in Graves' hyperthyroidism and ophthalmopathy (dated by TCRdb to between 2018 and 2021). For the study in its entirety: Peripheral blood samples were taken at initial diagnosis, before any treatment was given. According to the paper, TCR Vbeta CDR3 sequencing was carried out on 135 peripheral blood samples, which came from 40 to 45 ophthalmopathy, 75 or so hyperthyroidism and roughly 17 progressor patients. Thyroid tissue and blood T-cell repertoires from several Graves' hyperthyroidism patients were also compared in the study. The 100 discovery patients were divided at random into training and test sets in a 7:3 ratio. An independent validation cohort of under 20 hyperthyroidism patients and approximately 16 patients who later progressed to ophthalmopathy tested prospective prediction of ophthalmopathy. To identify TCR V-J signatures that set the groups apart, the researchers used a discovery cohort of 100 or so patients, made up of some 41 with Graves' ophthalmopathy and about 59 with stable Graves' hyperthyroidism. Once sampling was done, hyperthyroidism patients were given methimazole at a starting dose of 30 mg daily, whereas ophthalmopathy patients were given high-dose intravenous methylprednisolone.

Results and caveats for the whole study, not just this receptor: No statistical method was used to set the sample size in advance, and investigators knew the group allocation. In cross-validation, a model built on a 13 V-J signature told ophthalmopathy apart from stable hyperthyroidism with approximately 90% sensitivity and about 81% specificity, and in testing the same model reached 80%/75%. Most expanded thyroid clonotypes (frequency above 0.001) were also found in blood, which suggests that blood repertoires may mirror thyroid immune responses. In validation, progression to ophthalmopathy was predicted by the model with roughly 71% sensitivity and nearly 75% specificity, a median of roughly 6.4 months before onset.

Per the germline V gene, SGHTA is the CDR1 and FQGNSA is the CDR2. From the cysteine up to the phenylalanine, the CDR3 has a length of 15 residues. Solely the CDR3 DNA is kept, with 45 bases framed from the first base. V loses 1 base at its end and J loses 3 bases; junction bases beyond the gene matches: 4. The TCR beta CDR3 regions were amplified from RNA transcripts. A first-round RT-PCR of the TCR CDR3 used the HTBI primer set with the Qiagen OneStep RT-PCR kit. Libraries were constructed in a second round of multiplex PCR, after which size selection and purification were performed. Sequencing of the libraries was done on an Illumina HiSeq2000 using paired-end 100 bp reads. Per the source publication's procedure: SOAPnuke was used to process the raw data, with reads discarded if the reads contained adapters or uncalled bases, had a mean Phred below 15, or lacked an exact constant-primer or identifier match. High-quality paired reads were merged with COPE v1.2.5, and unique nucleotide sequences were defined as clonotypes. Clonotypes were aligned to IMGT TRBV, TRBD and TRBJ reference segments using MiTCR v1.1. Only V-J combinations with frequency above 0.0001, covering about 99% of repertoires, were analysed. The TCS score was defined as the ratio of F50 (clonal expansion) to E x V (chaos), calculated using BLOSUM62-based TCRdist between CDR3 peptides within each V-J. Welch's t-statistics and random forest reduced roughly 500 V-J features to 10 to 15, which were used in a naive Bayes classifier (R e1071). The public reads were quality trimmed at Q25 with fastp and then assembled into clones with MiXCR by TCRdb, keeping productive beta chains. Each entry is one CDR3 protein sequence, shown with its most common DNA and genes. TCRdb, not the original authors, processed these V and J calls. For this sample the table gives roughly 250,000 distinct CDR3 sequences, of which more than 12% were detected only once. The top ten constitute 10% to 15% of the sample.

Hyperthyroidism patients were newly diagnosed, with disease duration under 2 months, and aged 18 to 65 years. The study excluded patients with uncontrolled infections, other autoimmune diseases, pregnancy or lactation. Diagnoses were based on clinical symptoms, serum thyroxine and TRAb, thyroid ultrasound and orbital computed tomography. Blood from progressor patients was drawn when they were first diagnosed with hyperthyroidism, before any ophthalmopathy symptoms appeared. PBMCs were separated from about 10 ml of fresh peripheral blood using Ficoll-Paque density gradient centrifugation. Patients classed as progressors first received a Graves' hyperthyroidism diagnosis and then went on to develop ophthalmopathy during follow-up. Total RNA was extracted with Trizol reagent, and quality was checked on an Agilent 2100 Bioanalyzer. Many counts were recorded for this clonotype. This receptor's antigen is unknown. Base quality data are lacking; no much larger clone is found one base away.

The source of this sequence is a woman aged 40 to 50 with Graves' hyperthyroidism that later progressed to Graves' ophthalmopathy. The rearranged chain carries TRBV7-2 and TRBJ2-3; a stretch of 7 junction bases matches TRBD2. What was sequenced was blood. The CDR3 loop reads CASSLGAGATDTQYF. The bases read TGTGCCAGCAGCTTAGGTGCGGGAGCGACAGATACGCAGTATTTT.